Listed here are 27 T cell receptor beta chains from one sample, sequenced in a study of T cells after yellow fever vaccination. TCRdb re-analysed the 5' RACE reads in MiXCR, keeping a single row per CDR3 protein. The sample records roughly 330,000 distinct CDR3 sequences, about 4% being singletons. The sample in question was PBMCs, obtained 5 days after the yellow fever booster vaccination. All receptors come from a man younger than 35 who received the YFV17D yellow fever vaccine.

In this sample, this clonotype turned up a few times. This rearrangement joins TRBV7-3 to TRBJ1-6; 8 nucleotides line up with TRBD1. The CDR3 runs to 14 residues. Germline V gene lookup returns CDR1 SGHTA and CDR2 FQGTGA. With V trimmed by 4 bases and J by 9 bases, 5 bases remained unmatched. CDR3 in amino acids: CASSSQGAGSPLHF. The DNA of the CDR3 is TGTGCCAGCAGCTCCCAGGGGGCAGGTTCACCCCTCCACTTT.

The CDR3 reads CASSLPSGTSGEDTQYF. In nucleotides, the CDR3 is TGTGCCAGCAGCTTGCCCTCGGGGACTAGCGGGGAAGATACGCAGTATTTT. The rearrangement joins TRBV7-9 to TRBJ2-3, with TRBD2 matching over 13 bases. The V and J ends lost 3 bases and 5 bases, in that order; junction bases with no gene match: 8. CDR1 is SEHNR, CDR2 FQNEAQ, per germline (reference sequence). The length of the CDR3 is 17 residues.

This clonotype was picked up a small number of times. This chain joins TRBV29-1 and TRBJ2-7; D remains unclear. Trimming cost V 4 bases and J 6 bases, with 10 bases left between them. This CDR3 spans 11 amino acids. CDR1 is SQVTM, CDR2 ANQGSEA, per germline. For the CDR3, the DNA is TGCAGCGTTGGAAGGGTAGGCGAGCAGTACTTC. It translates to CSVGRVGEQYF.

This clonotype was detected many times. V gene TRBV20-1 combines with J gene TRBJ1-5; D is possibly TRBD1 (5 bases). CDR1 and CDR2 from the germline V gene are DFQATT and SNEGSKA (reference sequence). The V gene lost 3 bases and the J gene lost 9 bases, with 18 bases spanning the gap. CDR3 size: 14 residues. The CDR3 region is CSARARDGTGPQHF. CDR3 nucleotide sequence: TGCAGTGCTAGGGCTCGGGACGGGACGGGGCCCCAGCATTTT.

The chain uses TRBV9 and TRBJ1-2, with 10 bases identical to TRBD1. The V and J ends lost 4 bases and 2 bases, in that order; junction bases with no gene match: 5. This CDR3 region has 15 residues. The germline CDR1 and CDR2 sequences are SGDLS and YYNGEE. The CDR3: CASSPGTGANYGYTF. As DNA, the CDR3 is TGTGCCAGCAGCCCCGGGACAGGGGCGAACTATGGCTACACCTTC. Using reference TRBV9 and TRBJ1-2 for the parts outside the CDR3, the full variable domain is DSGVTQTPKHLITATGQRVTLRCSPRSGDLSVYWYQQSLDQGLQFLIQYYNGEERAKGNILERFSAQQFPDLHSELNLSSLELGDSALYFCASSPGTGANYGYTFGSGTRLTVV.

The rearrangement links TRBV7-3 to TRBJ2-1; 9 bases are shared with TRBD2. The CDR3 length is 15 residues. Per germline, CDR1 SGHTA and CDR2 FQGTGA. V lost 3 bases and J lost 4; bases outside the gene matches: 4. The CDR3 bases are TGTGCCAGCAGCTTTAGCGGGGGAGATTACAATGAGCAGTTCTTC. This translates into CASSFSGGDYNEQFF.

The J gene is TRBJ2-3, the V gene TRBV2, with D tentatively TRBD1 (6 bases). The CDR3 has 14 residues. The germline gives CDR1 SNHLY, CDR2 FYNNEI. Trimming removed 6 bases from V and 2 bases from J, with 12 bases in between. CDR3 nucleotide sequence: TGTGCCAGCAGCGTCGACAGGAACACAGATACGCAGTATTTT. As protein: CASSVDRNTDTQYF.

This clonotype occurred a few times. V usage is TRBV7-3 and J usage is TRBJ1-1; D is uncertain. The germline V gene encodes CDR1 SGHTA and CDR2 FQGTGA. With 2 bases removed from V and 2 bases from J, the gap between germline ends came to 9 bases. This CDR3 contains 14 residues. The CDR3 coding sequence is TGTGCCAGCAGCTTAGGACGGGAAAACACTGAAGCTTTCTTT. This encodes CASSLGRENTEAFF.

This clonotype was counted at least ten times. The rearrangement links TRBV5-1 to TRBJ1-2; no firm D call. There are 12 residues in the CDR3. Deletions cut 4 bases from V and 6 bases from J, with 10 bases between. In germline, CDR1 is SGHRS, CDR2 YFSETQ. The CDR3 spells CASSTEGHGYTF. The CDR3 coding sequence is TGCGCCAGCAGCACCGAGGGCCATGGCTACACCTTC.

This clonotype has a handful of counts. This rearrangement joins TRBV7-9 to TRBJ1-6; D not certain. Germline-derived CDR1 and CDR2 are SEHNR and FQNEAQ (reference sequence). The CDR3 totals 14 residues. V lost 3 bases to trimming and J lost 9 bases, with 12 bases between them. The CDR3 here is CASSLVQSSSPLHF. DNA for the CDR3: TGTGCCAGCAGCTTGGTCCAGTCGAGTTCACCCCTCCACTTT.

This clonotype showed up many times. The chain couples TRBV20-1 to TRBJ1-1, with 12 nucleotides matching TRBD1. In germline, CDR1 is DFQATT, CDR2 SNEGSKA (reference sequence). V lost 0 bases and J lost 3; bases outside the gene matches: 5. The CDR3 loop spans 16 amino acids. CDR3 in amino acids: CSARDRGQGAHTEAFF. The CDR3 nucleotides are TGCAGTGCTAGAGATAGGGGACAGGGGGCACACACTGAAGCTTTCTTT.

This clonotype was observed a handful of times. This chain connects TRBV20-1 to TRBJ1-6; a weak D match, TRBD1 (6 bases). The CDR3 totals 14 residues. Trimming removed 0 bases at V and 9 bases at J, with 12 bases between. Germline assignment: CDR1 DFQATT and CDR2 SNEGSKA (reference sequence). CDR3 sequence (DNA): TGCAGTGCTAGAGATTTACGGGGGGCTTCACCCCTCCACTTT. This translates into CSARDLRGASPLHF.

In its sample, this clonotype was seen many times. For the CDR3, the DNA is TGTGCCAGCAGCCAAGAGGGGACAACGAACACCGGGGAGCTGTTTTTT. Translation gives CASSQEGTTNTGELFF. The chain has TRBV4-2 and TRBJ2-2, with a weak D call TRBD1 (6 bases). V dropped 0 bases and J dropped 0 bases, with 8 bases sitting between them. CDR1 LGHNA and CDR2 YNFKEQ come from the germline V gene. CDR3 size: 16 residues.

This chain uses TRBV7-8 with TRBJ2-5; D possibly uses TRBD1 or TRBD2 (5 bases each). Germline V lookup: CDR1 SGHVS, CDR2 FQNEAQ. Trimming removed 5 bases at V and 0 bases at J, with 16 bases between. The CDR3 has 16 residues. CDR3 sequence: CASSPRLGGYQETQYF. For the CDR3, the DNA is TGTGCCAGCAGCCCCCGACTTGGGGGATACCAAGAGACCCAGTACTTC.

There are many counts of this clonotype. The rearrangement uses TRBV20-1 and TRBJ2-7; D is possibly TRBD2 (6 bases). Germline V lookup: CDR1 DFQATT, CDR2 SNEGSKA (reference sequence). CDR3 length: 15 residues. Trimming removed 5 bases from V and 2 bases from J, with 19 bases in between. CDR3 DNA: TGCAGTGCTGCCAGGACGGGACTGGCCCCCTACGAGCAGTACGTC. The encoded protein is CSAARTGLAPYEQYV.

This clonotype showed up just once. J is TRBJ1-1 and V is TRBV12-3 or TRBV12-4, with 7 nucleotides matching TRBD1. This CDR3 has 16 residues. V shed 6 bases, J shed 0 bases, and the junction held 10 bases outside the gene matches. The CDR3 is CASSLRGVAVNTEAFF. The CDR3 region has the DNA TGTGCCAGCAGCCTCAGGGGGGTGGCTGTGAACACTGAAGCTTTCTTT.

This chain joins TRBV7-9 and TRBJ1-2; unclear D gene. Trimming cost V 5 bases and J 4 bases, with 14 bases left between them. From germline, CDR1 is SEHNR and CDR2 FQNEAQ (reference sequence). CDR3 length: 14 amino acids. CDR3 sequence: CASSPPDWTYGYTF. The CDR3, as DNA: TGTGCCAGCAGCCCCCCTGACTGGACCTATGGCTACACCTTC.

The gene calls are TRBV2 and TRBJ1-1, with D unclear. Germline lookup yields CDR1 SNHLY and CDR2 FYNNEI. This CDR3 region has 12 residues. Trimming shortened V by 3 bases and J by 5 bases, and 7 bases separated the two germline ends. This CDR3 is CASSDRSTEAFF. The CDR3 DNA is TGTGCCAGCAGTGATCGTAGTACTGAAGCTTTCTTT.

This clonotype was seen only a few times. The V gene is TRBV7-9, the J gene TRBJ2-7, with D perhaps matching TRBD1 (6 bases). The length of the CDR3 is 16 residues. The germline V gene encodes CDR1 SEHNR and CDR2 FQNEAQ (reference sequence). V shed 3 bases and J shed 3 bases, with 18 bases lying between them. The DNA of the CDR3 is TGTGCCAGCAGCTTCCCAGTCGACAGGTCCCACTACGAGCAGTACTTC. It codes for CASSFPVDRSHYEQYF.

The V and J genes are TRBV20-1 and TRBJ1-1; D not resolved. Per germline, CDR1 DFQATT and CDR2 SNEGSKA (reference sequence). The V and J ends lost 5 bases and 7 bases respectively, with 14 bases between them. This CDR3 has 12 residues. The CDR3 reads CSAHHPGYEAFF. CDR3 DNA sequence: TGCAGTGCTCATCATCCGGGATATGAAGCTTTCTTT.

The chain employs TRBV9 and TRBJ2-7; 7 nucleotides match TRBD2. After removal of 6 bases from V and 3 bases from J, the junction contained 12 bases not matched to a gene. CDR1 is SGDLS, CDR2 YYNGEE, per germline. The CDR3 is made up of 15 amino acids. The CDR3 sequence is CASTVPRLADYEQYF. The CDR3 coding sequence is TGTGCCAGCACCGTTCCAAGACTAGCCGACTACGAGCAGTACTTC.

There are many counts of this clonotype. Possible read error: a much larger clone is one base away. The V gene is TRBV20-1, the J gene TRBJ2-5; a weak D match, TRBD1 (6 bases). Germline CDR1 reads DFQATT; CDR2 reads SNEGSKA (reference sequence). The CDR3 has 14 amino acids. In DNA form, the CDR3 reads TGCAGTGCTAGACCGGGACACCTCCAAGAGACCCAGTGCTTC. Its protein product is CSARPGHLQETQCF.

The chain combines TRBV7-3 with TRBJ2-3; 11 bases match TRBD2. The CDR3 loop spans 16 amino acids. Losses at the gene ends were 5 bases for V and 2 bases for J; bases not matched to a gene: 6. Germline-derived CDR1 and CDR2 are SGHTA and FQGTGA. The CDR3 bases are TGTGCCAGCAGCCGGGGACTAGCGGCCCTCACAGATACGCAGTATTTT. Amino acid sequence: CASSRGLAALTDTQYF.

The rearrangement joins TRBV2 to TRBJ1-2; D is ambiguous. V lost 8 bases and J 2 bases, leaving 12 bases between the germline ends. The CDR3 consists of 13 residues. Germline-derived CDR1 and CDR2 are SNHLY and FYNNEI. CDR3 in amino acids: CASSFRKNYGYTF. CDR3 DNA sequence: TGTGCCAGCTCCTTCAGAAAAAACTATGGCTACACCTTC.

This clonotype was found a few times. The J gene is TRBJ2-5, the V gene TRBV9; 9 nucleotides align to TRBD1. V shed 3 bases, J shed 5 bases, and the junction held 8 bases outside the gene matches. This CDR3 contains 15 residues. Germline V lookup: CDR1 SGDLS, CDR2 YYNGEE. CDR3: CASSGRTGVGETQYF. CDR3 in DNA: TGTGCCAGCAGCGGTAGGACAGGGGTTGGGGAGACCCAGTACTTC.

In its sample, this clonotype was seen a few times. The chain's CDR3 is CASSLRAGVFEQYF. CDR3 sequence (DNA): TGTGCCAGCAGTTTAAGGGCGGGAGTCTTCGAGCAGTACTTC. The V call is TRBV27, the J call TRBJ2-7; TRBD2 agrees at 7 bases. The CDR3 consists of 14 residues. Germline V gives CDR1 MNHEY, CDR2 SMNVEV (reference sequence). Trimming cost V 2 bases and J 6 bases; bases outside gene matches: 7.

The CDR3 DNA follows: TGTGCCAGCAGCTCGACTACGGGACTAGTACCCTCTACGCAGTATTTT. As protein: CASSSTTGLVPSTQYF. The rearrangement uses TRBV11-2 and TRBJ2-3; 8 bases are shared with TRBD2. Germline CDR1 is SGHAT and CDR2 is FQNNGV. This CDR3 contains 16 residues. V dropped 4 bases and J dropped 8; count of bases not matched to a gene: 14.